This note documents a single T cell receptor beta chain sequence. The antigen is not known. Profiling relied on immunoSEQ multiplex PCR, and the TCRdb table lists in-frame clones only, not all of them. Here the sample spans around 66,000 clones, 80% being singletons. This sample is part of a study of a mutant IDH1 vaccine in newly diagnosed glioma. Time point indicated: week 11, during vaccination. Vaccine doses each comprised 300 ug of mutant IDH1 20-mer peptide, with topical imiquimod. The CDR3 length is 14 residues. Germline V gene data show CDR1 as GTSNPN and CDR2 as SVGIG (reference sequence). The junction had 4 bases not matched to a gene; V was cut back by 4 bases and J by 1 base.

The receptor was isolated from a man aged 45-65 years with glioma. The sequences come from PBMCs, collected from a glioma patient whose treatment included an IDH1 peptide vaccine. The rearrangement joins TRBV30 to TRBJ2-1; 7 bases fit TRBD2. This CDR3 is CAWTGGLSYNEQFF. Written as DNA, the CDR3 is TGTGCCTGGACGGGGGGATTGTCCTACAATGAGCAGTTCTTC.